This T cell receptor beta chain was found in a study of T-cell reconstitution after alpha-beta-depleted transplantation in children. A library of TCRbeta sequences, prepared with unique molecular identifiers, was generated. TCRdb ran MiXCR on the PCR reads and lists one entry per CDR3 protein. Of about 500,000 distinct CDR3 sequences in the sample, about an eighth were seen once. Points on this clonotype: What it binds is not known.

CDR1 and CDR2 from the germline V gene are MNHEY and SVGAGI. The V end lost 1 base, the J end lost 0 bases, and 15 bases lay between the germline ends. This CDR3 comprises 17 residues. General study points: At one year after transplant, newly produced T cells mostly accounted for T-cell counts and diversity.

This clonotype originated in a female patient aged 2-10 years who had a stem cell transplant for aplastic anemia, so the T cells may come from the graft donor. The specimen comprised PBMCs, mostly from graft donor cells, sampled 180 days after TCRalphabeta/CD19-depleted stem cell transplant. The gene calls are TRBV6-5 and TRBJ1-1; D gene uncertain. CDR3 region: CASSYFSFYKMNTEAFF. CDR3 DNA: TGTGCCAGCAGTTACTTTAGTTTTTATAAAATGAACACTGAAGCTTTCTTT.